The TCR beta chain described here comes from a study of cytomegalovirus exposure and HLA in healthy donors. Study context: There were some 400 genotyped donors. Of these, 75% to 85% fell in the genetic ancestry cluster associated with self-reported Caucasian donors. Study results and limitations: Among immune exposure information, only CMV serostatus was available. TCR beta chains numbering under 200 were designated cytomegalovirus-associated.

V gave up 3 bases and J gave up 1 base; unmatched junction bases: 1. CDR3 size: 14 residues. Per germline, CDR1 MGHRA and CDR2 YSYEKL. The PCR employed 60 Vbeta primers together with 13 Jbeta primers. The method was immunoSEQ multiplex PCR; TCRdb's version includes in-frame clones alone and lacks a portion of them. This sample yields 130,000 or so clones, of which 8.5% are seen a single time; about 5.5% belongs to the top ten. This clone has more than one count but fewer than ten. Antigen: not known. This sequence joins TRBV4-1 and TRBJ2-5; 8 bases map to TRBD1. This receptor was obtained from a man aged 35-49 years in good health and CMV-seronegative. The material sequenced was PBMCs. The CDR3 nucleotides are TGCGCCAGCAGCCAGGGGACAGGCCAAGAGACCCAGTACTTC. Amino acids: CASSQGTGQETQYF.